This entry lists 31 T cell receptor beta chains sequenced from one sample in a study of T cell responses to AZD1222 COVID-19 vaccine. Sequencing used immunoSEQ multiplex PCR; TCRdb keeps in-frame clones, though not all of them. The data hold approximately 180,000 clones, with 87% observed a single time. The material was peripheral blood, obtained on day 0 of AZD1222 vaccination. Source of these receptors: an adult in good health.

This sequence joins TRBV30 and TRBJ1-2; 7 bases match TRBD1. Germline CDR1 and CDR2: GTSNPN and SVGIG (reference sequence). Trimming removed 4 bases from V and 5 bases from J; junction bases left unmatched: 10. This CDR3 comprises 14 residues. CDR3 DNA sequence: TGTGCCTGGAACCGAAGGGGGCCCCGGTATGGCTACACCTTC. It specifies CAWNRRGPRYGYTF.

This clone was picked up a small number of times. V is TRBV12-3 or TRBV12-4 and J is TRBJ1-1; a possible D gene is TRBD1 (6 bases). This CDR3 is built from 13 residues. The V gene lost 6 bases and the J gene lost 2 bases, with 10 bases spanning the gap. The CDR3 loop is CASRDSFNTEAFF. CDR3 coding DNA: TGTGCCAGCAGGGACAGTTTTAACACTGAAGCTTTCTTT.

The CDR3 DNA reads TGTGCCAGCAGATCCTTGGGCGGCGGGAAGGGGGAGACCCAGTACTTC. This encodes CASRSLGGGKGETQYF. The gene calls are TRBV27 and TRBJ2-5; D might be TRBD2 (6 bases). Germline-derived CDR1 and CDR2 are MNHEY and SMNVEV (reference sequence). The CDR3 totals 16 residues. With 6 bases removed from V and 5 bases from J, the gap between germline ends came to 22 bases.

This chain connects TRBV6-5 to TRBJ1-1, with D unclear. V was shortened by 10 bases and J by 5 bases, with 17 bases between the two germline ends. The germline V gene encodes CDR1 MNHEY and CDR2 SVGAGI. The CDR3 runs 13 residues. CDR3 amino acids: CATQRPATTEAFF. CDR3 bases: TGTGCCACCCAACGACCTGCTACAACTGAAGCTTTCTTT.

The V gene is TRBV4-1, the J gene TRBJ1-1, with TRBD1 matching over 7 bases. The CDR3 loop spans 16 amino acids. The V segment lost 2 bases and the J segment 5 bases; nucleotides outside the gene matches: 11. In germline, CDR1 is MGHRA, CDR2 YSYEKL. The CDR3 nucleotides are TGCGCCAGCAGCCAATTCGGAACAGGGGTGGGAACTGAAGCTTTCTTT. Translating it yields CASSQFGTGVGTEAFF.

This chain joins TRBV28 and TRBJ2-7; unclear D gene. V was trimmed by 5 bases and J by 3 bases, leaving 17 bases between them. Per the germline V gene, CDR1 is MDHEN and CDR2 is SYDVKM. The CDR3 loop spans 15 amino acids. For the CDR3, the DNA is TGTGCCAGCAGTCCCTCTGCAGCGAACAACTACGAGCAGTACTTC. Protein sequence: CASSPSAANNYEQYF.

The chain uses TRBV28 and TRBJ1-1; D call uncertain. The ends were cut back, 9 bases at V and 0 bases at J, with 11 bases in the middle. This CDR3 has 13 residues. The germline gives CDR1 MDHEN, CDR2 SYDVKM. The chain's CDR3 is CASGLTLNTEAFF. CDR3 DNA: TGTGCCAGTGGGTTGACACTGAACACTGAAGCTTTCTTT.

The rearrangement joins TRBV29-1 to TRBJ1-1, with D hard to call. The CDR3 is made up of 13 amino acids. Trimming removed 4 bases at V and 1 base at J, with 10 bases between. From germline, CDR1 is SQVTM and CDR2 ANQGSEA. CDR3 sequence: CSVVGQKNTEAFF. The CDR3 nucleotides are TGCAGCGTTGTCGGGCAGAAGAACACTGAAGCTTTCTTT.

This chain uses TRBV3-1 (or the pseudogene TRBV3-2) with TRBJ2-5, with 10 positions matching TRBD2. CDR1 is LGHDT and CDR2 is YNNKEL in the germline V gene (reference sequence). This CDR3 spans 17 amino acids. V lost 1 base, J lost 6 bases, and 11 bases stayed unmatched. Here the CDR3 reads CASSQGWSSGSLKTQYF. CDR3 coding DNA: TGTGCCAGCAGCCAAGGGTGGTCTAGCGGGAGTTTGAAGACCCAGTACTTC.

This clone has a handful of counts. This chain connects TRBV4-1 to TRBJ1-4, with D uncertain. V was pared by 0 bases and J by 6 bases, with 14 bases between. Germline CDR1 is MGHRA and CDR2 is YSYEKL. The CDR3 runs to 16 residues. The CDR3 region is CASSQDSIRVYEKLFF. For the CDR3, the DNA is TGCGCCAGCAGCCAAGATTCGATCCGGGTCTATGAAAAACTGTTTTTT.

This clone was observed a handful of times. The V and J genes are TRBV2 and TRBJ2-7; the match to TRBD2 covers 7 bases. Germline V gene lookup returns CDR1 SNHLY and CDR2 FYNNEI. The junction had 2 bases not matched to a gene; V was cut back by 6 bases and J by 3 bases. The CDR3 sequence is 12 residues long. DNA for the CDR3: TGTGCCAGCAGCGGGGGGATCTACGAGCAGTACTTC. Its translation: CASSGGIYEQYF.

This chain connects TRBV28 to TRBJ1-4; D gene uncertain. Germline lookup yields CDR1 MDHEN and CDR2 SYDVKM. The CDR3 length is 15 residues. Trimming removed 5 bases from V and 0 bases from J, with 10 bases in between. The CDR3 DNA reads TGTGCCAGCAGTGTACACGGTGCAACTAATGAAAAACTGTTTTTT. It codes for CASSVHGATNEKLFF.

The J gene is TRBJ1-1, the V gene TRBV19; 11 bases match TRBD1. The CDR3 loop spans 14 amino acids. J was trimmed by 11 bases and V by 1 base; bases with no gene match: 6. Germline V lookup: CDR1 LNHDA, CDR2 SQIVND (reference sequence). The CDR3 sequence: CASSIGGTGGSAFF. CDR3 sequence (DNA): TGTGCCAGTAGTATAGGAGGGACAGGGGGTTCGGCTTTCTTT.

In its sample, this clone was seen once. CDR3 residues: CASRYRERGAFF. The CDR3 DNA sequence: TGTGCCAGCAGGTACAGGGAGAGAGGTGCTTTCTTT. This chain connects TRBV5-6 to TRBJ1-1; D might be TRBD1 (6 bases). The CDR3 covers 12 residues. The ends were cut back, 5 bases at V and 11 bases at J, with 16 bases in the middle. From germline, CDR1 is SGHDT and CDR2 YYEEEE.

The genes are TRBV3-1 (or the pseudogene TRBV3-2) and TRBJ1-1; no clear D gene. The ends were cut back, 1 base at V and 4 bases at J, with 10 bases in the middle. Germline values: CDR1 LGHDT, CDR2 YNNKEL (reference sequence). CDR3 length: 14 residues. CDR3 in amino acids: CASSQVSGGTEAFF. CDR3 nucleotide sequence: TGTGCCAGCAGCCAAGTTTCAGGTGGCACTGAAGCTTTCTTT.

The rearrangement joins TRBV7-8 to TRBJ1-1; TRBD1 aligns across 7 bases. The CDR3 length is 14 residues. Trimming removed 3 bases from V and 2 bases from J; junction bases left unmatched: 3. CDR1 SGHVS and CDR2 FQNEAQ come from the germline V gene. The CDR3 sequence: CASSFLGGNTEAFF. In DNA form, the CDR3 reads TGTGCCAGCAGCTTCCTAGGGGGCAACACTGAAGCTTTCTTT. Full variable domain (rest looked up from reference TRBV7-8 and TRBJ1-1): GAGVSQSPRYKVAKRGQDVALRCDPISGHVSLFWYQQALGQGPEFLTYFQNEAQLDKSGLPSDRFFAERPEGSVSTLKIQRTQQEDSAVYLCASSFLGGNTEAFFGQGTRLTVV.

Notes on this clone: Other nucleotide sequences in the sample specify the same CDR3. The CDR3 sequence: CASSRGRGTDTQYF. CDR3 nucleotides: TGTGCCAGCAGCCGCGGGAGAGGCACAGATACGCAGTATTTT. The chain employs TRBV3-1 (or the pseudogene TRBV3-2) and TRBJ2-3; 7 positions match TRBD2. Looked up from germline, CDR1 is LGHDT and CDR2 is YNNKEL (reference sequence). The V segment lost 4 bases and the J segment 1 base; nucleotides outside the gene matches: 2. CDR3 length: 14 residues.

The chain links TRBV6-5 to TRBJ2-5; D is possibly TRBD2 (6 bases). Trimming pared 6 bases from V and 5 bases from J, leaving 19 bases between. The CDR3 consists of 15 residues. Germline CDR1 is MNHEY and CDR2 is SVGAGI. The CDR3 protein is CASSEPGLAGETQYF. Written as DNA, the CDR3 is TGTGCCAGCAGCGAGCCTGGACTGGCGGGGGAGACCCAGTACTTC.

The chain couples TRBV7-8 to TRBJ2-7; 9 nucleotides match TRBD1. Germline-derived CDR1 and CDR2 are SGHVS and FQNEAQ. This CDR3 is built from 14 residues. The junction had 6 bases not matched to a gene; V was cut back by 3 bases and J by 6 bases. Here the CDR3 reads CASSFPGTGPEQYF. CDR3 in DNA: TGTGCCAGCAGCTTTCCTGGGACAGGGCCCGAGCAGTACTTC.

The CDR3 DNA follows: TGTGCCAGTAGTGCGGGACAGGGGTATAGCAATCAGCCCCAGCATTTT. Translating gives CASSAGQGYSNQPQHF. The J gene is TRBJ1-5, the V gene TRBV19, with 10 bases lining up with TRBD1. The CDR3 loop spans 16 amino acids. J was trimmed by 0 bases and V by 5 bases; bases with no gene match: 4. Germline assignment: CDR1 LNHDA and CDR2 SQIVND (reference sequence).

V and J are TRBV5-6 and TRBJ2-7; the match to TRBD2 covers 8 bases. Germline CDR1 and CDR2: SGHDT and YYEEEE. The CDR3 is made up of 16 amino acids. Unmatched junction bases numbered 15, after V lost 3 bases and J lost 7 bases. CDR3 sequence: CASSWKSGSRGIEQYF. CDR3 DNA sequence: TGTGCCAGCAGCTGGAAGAGCGGGAGTCGGGGGATAGAGCAGTACTTC. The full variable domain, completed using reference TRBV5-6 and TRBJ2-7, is DAGVTQSPTHLIKTRGQQVTLRCSPKSGHDTVSWYQQALGQGPQFIFQYYEEEERQRGNFPDRFSGHQFPNYSSELNVNALLLGDSALYLCASSWKSGSRGIEQYFGPGTRLTVT.

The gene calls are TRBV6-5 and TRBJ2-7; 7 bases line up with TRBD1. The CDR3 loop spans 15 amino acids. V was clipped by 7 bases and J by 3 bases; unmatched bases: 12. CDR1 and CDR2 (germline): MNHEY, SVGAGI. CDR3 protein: CASIQTGRPLYEQYF. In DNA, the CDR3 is TGTGCCAGCATCCAGACAGGGAGACCTCTCTACGAGCAGTACTTC.

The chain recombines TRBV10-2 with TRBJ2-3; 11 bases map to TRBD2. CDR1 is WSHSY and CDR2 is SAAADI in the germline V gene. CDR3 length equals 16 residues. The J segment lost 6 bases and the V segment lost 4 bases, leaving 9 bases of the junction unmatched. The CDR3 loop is CASSGIAGGIADTQYF. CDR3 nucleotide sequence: TGCGCCAGCAGTGGGATAGCGGGAGGGATAGCGGATACGCAGTATTTT.

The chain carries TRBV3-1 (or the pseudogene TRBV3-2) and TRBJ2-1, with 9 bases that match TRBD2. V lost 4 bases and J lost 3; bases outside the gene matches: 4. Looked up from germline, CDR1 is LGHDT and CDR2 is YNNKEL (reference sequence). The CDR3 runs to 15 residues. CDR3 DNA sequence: TGTGCCAGCAGCCTTTTAGCGGGAGTCTACAATGAGCAGTTCTTC. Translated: CASSLLAGVYNEQFF.

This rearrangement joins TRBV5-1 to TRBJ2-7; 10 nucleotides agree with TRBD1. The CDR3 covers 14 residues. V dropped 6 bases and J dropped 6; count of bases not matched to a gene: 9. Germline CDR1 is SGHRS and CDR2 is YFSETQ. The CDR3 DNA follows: TGCGCCAGCAACCCCCGGGACAGGGGTGGCGAGCAGTACTTC. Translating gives CASNPRDRGGEQYF. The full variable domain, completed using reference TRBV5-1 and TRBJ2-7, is KAGVTQTPRYLIKTRGQQVTLSCSPISGHRSVSWYQQTPGQGLQFLFEYFSETQRNKGNFPGRFSGRQFSNSRSEMNVSTLELGDSALYLCASNPRDRGGEQYFGPGTRLTVT.

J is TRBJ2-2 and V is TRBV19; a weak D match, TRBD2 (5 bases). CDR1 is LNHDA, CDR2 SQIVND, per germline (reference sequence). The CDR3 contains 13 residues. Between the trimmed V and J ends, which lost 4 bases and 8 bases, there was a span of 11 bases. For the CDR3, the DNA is TGTGCCAGTAGTACCAAACTAGAAGGGGAGCTGTTTTTT. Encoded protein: CASSTKLEGELFF.

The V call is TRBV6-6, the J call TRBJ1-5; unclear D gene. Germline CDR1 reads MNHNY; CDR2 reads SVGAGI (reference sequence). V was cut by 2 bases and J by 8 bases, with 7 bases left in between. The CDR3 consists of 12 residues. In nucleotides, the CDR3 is TGTGCCAGCAGTTACGGGAAGGAGCCCCAGCATTTT. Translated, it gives CASSYGKEPQHF.

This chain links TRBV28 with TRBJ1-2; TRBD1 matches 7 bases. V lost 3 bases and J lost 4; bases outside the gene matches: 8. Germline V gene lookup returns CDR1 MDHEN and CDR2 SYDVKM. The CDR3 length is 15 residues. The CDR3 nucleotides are TGTGCCAGCAGTTTTCACCAGGGGGGGGGCTATGGCTACACCTTC. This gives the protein CASSFHQGGGYGYTF.

This chain's CDR3 is CASSQDMVADPNEQFF. The DNA for the CDR3 is TGTGCCAGCAGCCAAGATATGGTAGCGGACCCCAATGAGCAGTTCTTC. The chain is built from TRBV3-1 (or the pseudogene TRBV3-2) and TRBJ2-1, with D maybe TRBD2 (6 bases). The V and J ends lost 0 bases and 6 bases respectively, with 15 bases between them. The germline V gene encodes CDR1 LGHDT and CDR2 YNNKEL (reference sequence). The CDR3 spans 16 residues.

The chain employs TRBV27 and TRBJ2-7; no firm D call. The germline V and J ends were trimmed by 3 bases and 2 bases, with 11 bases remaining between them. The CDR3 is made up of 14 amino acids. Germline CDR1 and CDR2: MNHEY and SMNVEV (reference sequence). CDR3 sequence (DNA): TGTGCCAGCAGTTTTCGGGCCGTGGCCTACGAGCAGTACTTC. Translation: CASSFRAVAYEQYF.

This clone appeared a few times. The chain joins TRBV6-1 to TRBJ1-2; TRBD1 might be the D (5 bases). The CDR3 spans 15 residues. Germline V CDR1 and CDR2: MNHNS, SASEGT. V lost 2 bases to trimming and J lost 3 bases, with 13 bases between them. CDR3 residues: CASSENRLTDYGYTF. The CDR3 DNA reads TGTGCCAGCAGTGAAAACAGGCTCACGGACTATGGCTACACCTTC.